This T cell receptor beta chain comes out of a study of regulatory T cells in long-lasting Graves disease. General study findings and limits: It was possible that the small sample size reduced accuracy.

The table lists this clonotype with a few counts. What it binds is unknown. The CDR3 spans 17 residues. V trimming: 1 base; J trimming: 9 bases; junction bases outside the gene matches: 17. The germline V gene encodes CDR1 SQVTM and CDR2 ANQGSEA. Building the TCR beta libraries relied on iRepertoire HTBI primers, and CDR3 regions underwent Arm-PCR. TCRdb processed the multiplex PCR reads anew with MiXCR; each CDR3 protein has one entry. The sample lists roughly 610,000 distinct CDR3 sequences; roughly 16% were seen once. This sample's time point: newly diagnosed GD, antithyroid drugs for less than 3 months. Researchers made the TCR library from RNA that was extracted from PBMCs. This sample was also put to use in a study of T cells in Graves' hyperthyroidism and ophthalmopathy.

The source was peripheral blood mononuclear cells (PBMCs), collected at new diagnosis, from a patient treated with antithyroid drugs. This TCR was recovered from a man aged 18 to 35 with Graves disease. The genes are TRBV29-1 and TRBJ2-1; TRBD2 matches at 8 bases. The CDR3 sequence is CSVEGEPAGLAFSEQFF. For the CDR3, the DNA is TGCAGCGTTGAAGGCGAACCGGCAGGACTAGCCTTCAGTGAGCAGTTCTTC.